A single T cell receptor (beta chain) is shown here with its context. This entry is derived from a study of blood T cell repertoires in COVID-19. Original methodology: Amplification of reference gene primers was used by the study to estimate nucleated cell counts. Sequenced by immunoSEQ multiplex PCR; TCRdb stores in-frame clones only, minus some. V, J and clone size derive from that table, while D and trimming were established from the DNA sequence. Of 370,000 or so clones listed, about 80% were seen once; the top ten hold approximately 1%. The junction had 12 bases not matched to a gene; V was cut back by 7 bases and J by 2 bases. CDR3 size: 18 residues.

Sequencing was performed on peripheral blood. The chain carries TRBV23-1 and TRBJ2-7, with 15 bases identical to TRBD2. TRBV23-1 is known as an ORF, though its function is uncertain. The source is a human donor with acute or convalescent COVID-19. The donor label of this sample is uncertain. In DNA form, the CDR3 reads TGCGCCAGCACGGGGGGACTAGCGGGAGGTAAAGGGACCTACGAGCAGTACTTC. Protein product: CASTGGLAGGKGTYEQYF.